A selection of T cell receptor beta chains follows, all from one sample in a study of cytomegalovirus exposure and HLA in healthy donors. The protocol was immunoSEQ multiplex PCR, while the TCRdb copy is restricted to in-frame clones and leaves out a portion. The profile shows 120,000 to 150,000 clones, approximately 67% of them singletons. The sequenced sample consisted of PBMCs. Every receptor here comes from a woman in her fifties or sixties in good health and CMV-seronegative. Both conserved end residues are part of each CDR3. The order of the fields is CDR3 DNA, CDR3 protein, D gene, clone size, V gene, J gene. A D gene is named only where the DNA matches it firmly. Clone sizes are given selectively: once, few, many, or a class where the clone is expanded.

DNA: TGTGCGCGGTACGGAGCTTTCTTT
CDR3: CARYGAFF
D: NA
size: NA
V: TRBV7-9
J: TRBJ1-1

DNA: TGTGCCAGCAGCTTAACGGGTACTGGAGATACGCAGTATTTT
CDR3: CASSLTGTGDTQYF
D: NA
size: NA
V: TRBV5-6
J: TRBJ2-3

DNA: TGTGCCAGCAGCCCAAGCCCCGGGACAGGGGGCTACGAGCAGTACTTC
CDR3: CASSPSPGTGGYEQYF
D: TRBD1
size: NA
V: TRBV5-4
J: TRBJ2-7

DNA: TGTGCCAGCAGTTTCTCCTTTTACCCAACTAGCGGGAGTCACAATGAGCAGTTCTTC
CDR3: CASSFSFYPTSGSHNEQFF
D: TRBD2
size: NA
V: TRBV28
J: TRBJ2-1

DNA: TGTGCCAGCAGCTTAAACCCCCCAGGGGCATTGAACACTGAAGCTTTCTTT
CDR3: CASSLNPPGALNTEAFF
D: NA
size: NA
V: TRBV7-3
J: TRBJ1-1

DNA: TGTGCCAGCAGCCTAGGGACAGGGATGGGATCTTATAATGAAAAACTGTTTTTT
CDR3: CASSLGTGMGSYNEKLFF
D: TRBD1
size: NA
V: TRBV9
J: TRBJ1-4

DNA: TGTGCCAGCAGACTAGCGGCGACCTACGAGCAGTACTTC
CDR3: CASRLAATYEQYF
D: TRBD2
size: NA
V: TRBV6-5
J: TRBJ2-7

DNA: TGTGCCAGCAGTGTCTCAACCGGACAGGGGTTCAATGAGCAGTTCTTC
CDR3: CASSVSTGQGFNEQFF
D: TRBD1
size: NA
V: TRBV6-4
J: TRBJ2-1

DNA: TGTGCCAGCAGCGTACGGTCTCGAGGCCTATACGAGCAGTACTTC
CDR3: CASSVRSRGLYEQYF
D: NA
size: once
V: TRBV7-2
J: TRBJ2-7

DNA: TGTGCCAGCAGCCCGGCGTTTAGGACAGGACAAGGCTACACCTTC
CDR3: CASSPAFRTGQGYTF
D: TRBD1
size: few
V: TRBV6-1
J: TRBJ1-2

DNA: TGCGCCAGCAGCTTGGCACAGTCCCCAGATACGCAGTATTTT
CDR3: CASSLAQSPDTQYF
D: NA
size: NA
V: TRBV5-1
J: TRBJ2-3

DNA: TGTGCCAGCAGCGTGACAGGGGCTAGGCGGGAGACCCAGTACTTC
CDR3: CASSVTGARRETQYF
D: TRBD1
size: NA
V: TRBV6-1
J: TRBJ2-5

DNA: TGTGCCAGCAGTGAAGACGTAACAGTTACCTACGAGCAGTACTTC
CDR3: CASSEDVTVTYEQYF
D: NA
size: NA
V: TRBV2
J: TRBJ2-7

DNA: TGTGCCAGCAGACTGACAGGGGGAACGTTCGGCGAGCAGTACTTC
CDR3: CASRLTGGTFGEQYF
D: TRBD1
size: few
V: TRBV7-8
J: TRBJ2-7

DNA: TGTGCCAGCAGTAAAGGGACTAGCGGGGCCAATGAGCAGTTCTTC
CDR3: CASSKGTSGANEQFF
D: TRBD2
size: NA
V: TRBV27
J: TRBJ2-1

DNA: TGTGCCAGCAGCAAAGTTTTTTGGACTACCCAAGAGACCCAGTACTTC
CDR3: CASSKVFWTTQETQYF
D: NA
size: once
V: TRBV21-1
J: TRBJ2-5

DNA: TGTGCCAGCAGCTTAGTGGCTAGCGGGGGCGCGAAACCCCAAGAGACCCAGTACTTC
CDR3: CASSLVASGGAKPQETQYF
D: TRBD2
size: NA
V: TRBV7-2
J: TRBJ2-5

DNA: TGTGCCAGCAGCGGAGGCCCAAAAGAGACCCAGTACTTC
CDR3: CASSGGPKETQYF
D: NA
size: NA
V: TRBV9
J: TRBJ2-5

DNA: TGCAGCGTTGAAGGGGCTAGCGGGACGACCTACGAGCAGTACTTC
CDR3: CSVEGASGTTYEQYF
D: TRBD2
size: NA
V: TRBV29-1
J: TRBJ2-7

DNA: TGTGCTAGTGGTTTGGGGGGACAGGGAAATCAGCCCCAGCATTTT
CDR3: CASGLGGQGNQPQHF
D: TRBD1
size: NA
V: TRBV12-5
J: TRBJ1-5

DNA: TGTGCCACCGCCCGGGACAGGGACTTCTACGAGCAGTACTTC
CDR3: CATARDRDFYEQYF
D: TRBD1
size: NA
V: TRBV5-4
J: TRBJ2-7

DNA: TGCGCCAGCAGCCAAGTACAGGGTAGGGGTACGCAGTATTTT
CDR3: CASSQVQGRGTQYF
D: NA
size: NA
V: TRBV4-1
J: TRBJ2-3

DNA: TGTGCCAGCAGTTCCCCCTCACTAGCGGGAGGAAGGAATGAGCAGTTCTTC
CDR3: CASSSPSLAGGRNEQFF
D: TRBD2
size: few
V: TRBV28
J: TRBJ2-1

DNA: TGTGCCAGCAGCGTAGGCGGGGGGGCTGGGGAGACCCAGTACTTC
CDR3: CASSVGGGAGETQYF
D: TRBD2
size: NA
V: TRBV9
J: TRBJ2-5

DNA: TGCGCCAGCAGCTGGGGACTAGCGGGCACAGATACGCAGTATTTT
CDR3: CASSWGLAGTDTQYF
D: TRBD2
size: NA
V: TRBV4-3
J: TRBJ2-3

DNA: TGTGCCAGCAGCCTTCGGACAGGGCCTAATGAGCAGTTCTTC
CDR3: CASSLRTGPNEQFF
D: TRBD1
size: few
V: TRBV5-4
J: TRBJ2-1

DNA: TGTGCCAGCAGCTTCTCTTTCCCCGGACAGGGAGCTAATTCACCCCTCCACTTT
CDR3: CASSFSFPGQGANSPLHF
D: TRBD1
size: NA
V: TRBV11-2
J: TRBJ1-6

DNA: TGTGCCAGCAGCCTACTCGCGGGAGTAGAGACCCAGTACTTC
CDR3: CASSLLAGVETQYF
D: TRBD2
size: NA
V: TRBV4-2
J: TRBJ2-5

DNA: TGTGCCAGCAGACTAGCGGGAGGCGAGGGTGAGCAGTTCTTC
CDR3: CASRLAGGEGEQFF
D: TRBD2
size: NA
V: TRBV5-6
J: TRBJ2-1

DNA: TGCGCCAGCAGCCCTGGACTAGCCACAGAGACCCAGTACTTC
CDR3: CASSPGLATETQYF
D: TRBD2
size: NA
V: TRBV5-1
J: TRBJ2-5

DNA: TGTGCCAGTAGTACCGCGGGACAGGGCACCGGGGAGCTGTTTTTT
CDR3: CASSTAGQGTGELFF
D: TRBD1
size: NA
V: TRBV19
J: TRBJ2-2

DNA: TGTGCCAGCAGCCCGGTGGGGAGTGGCGAGCAGTACTTC
CDR3: CASSPVGSGEQYF
D: NA
size: NA
V: TRBV6-6
J: TRBJ2-7

DNA: TGTGCCAGCAGGGGAGGGACGAACACTGAAGCTTTCTTT
CDR3: CASRGGTNTEAFF
D: NA
size: NA
V: TRBV27
J: TRBJ1-1

DNA: TGTGCCAGCAGCAAAACAGGGGTGGTAGATACGCAGTATTTT
CDR3: CASSKTGVVDTQYF
D: TRBD1
size: NA
V: TRBV7-3
J: TRBJ2-3

DNA: TGTGCCAGCAGTTTCGCTCGCTCAGGGGGCGGTGAGACCCAGTACTTC
CDR3: CASSFARSGGGETQYF
D: TRBD1
size: NA
V: TRBV6-5
J: TRBJ2-5

DNA: TGTGCCAGCAGCCCGACCGGGACAGGAGAAGATACGCAGTATTTT
CDR3: CASSPTGTGEDTQYF
D: TRBD1
size: few
V: TRBV5-6
J: TRBJ2-3

DNA: TGCGCCAGCAGCTTGGCCGGGACAGGGTTTATAGACGAGCAGTACTTC
CDR3: CASSLAGTGFIDEQYF
D: TRBD1
size: NA
V: TRBV5-1
J: TRBJ2-7

DNA: TGTGCTAGTGGTTTGGATAGCGGGGGGGAGCCTGAGCAGTTCTTC
CDR3: CASGLDSGGEPEQFF
D: TRBD2
size: NA
V: TRBV12-5
J: TRBJ2-1

DNA: TGTGCCAGCAGATACAGACAGGAGGTGAACACTGAAGCTTTCTTT
CDR3: CASRYRQEVNTEAFF
D: NA
size: NA
V: TRBV5-5
J: TRBJ1-1

DNA: TGTGCCAGCAGTCTACAGGCCTTTGGAGCTTTCTTT
CDR3: CASSLQAFGAFF
D: NA
size: once
V: TRBV28
J: TRBJ1-1

DNA: TGTGCCAGCAGCTTAGAGCGGGGGGGATACAATGAGCAGTTCTTC
CDR3: CASSLERGGYNEQFF
D: TRBD2
size: NA
V: TRBV11-2
J: TRBJ2-1

DNA: TGTGCCAGCAGTACGGGACTAGCGCTCACAGATACGCAGTATTTT
CDR3: CASSTGLALTDTQYF
D: TRBD2
size: NA
V: TRBV27
J: TRBJ2-3

DNA: TGTGCCAGCAGCGTAGCCGGGACAGGGAATGGCTACACCTTC
CDR3: CASSVAGTGNGYTF
D: TRBD1
size: NA
V: TRBV9
J: TRBJ1-2

DNA: TGTGCCAGCAGCGTAGGTCCAGTATCAGATACGCAGTATTTT
CDR3: CASSVGPVSDTQYF
D: NA
size: few
V: TRBV9
J: TRBJ2-3

DNA: TGTGCCAGCAGCCGAATTACAACAGGGGGCGAGCAGTACTTC
CDR3: CASSRITTGGEQYF
D: TRBD1
size: NA
V: TRBV5-4
J: TRBJ2-7

DNA: TGCAGCGGTCGAAACCGGGGGGCTGGAAACACCATATATTTT
CDR3: CSGRNRGAGNTIYF
D: NA
size: NA
V: TRBV29-1
J: TRBJ1-3

DNA: TGTGCCAGCAGCGTAGGGACAGACCAAGAGACCCAGTACTTC
CDR3: CASSVGTDQETQYF
D: TRBD1
size: few
V: TRBV7-9
J: TRBJ2-5

DNA: TGCGCCAGCAGCCGCAGCGGGGACACAGATACGCAGTATTTT
CDR3: CASSRSGDTDTQYF
D: TRBD2
size: few
V: TRBV5-1
J: TRBJ2-3

DNA: TGTGCCAGGACCCCTCAGGTCTCGTTTTTCCGTCAGTTCTTC
CDR3: CARTPQVSFFRQFF
D: NA
size: NA
V: TRBV19
J: TRBJ2-1

DNA: TGTGCCAGCAGTGAACCCCCGCGCGTCGAGCAGTACTTC
CDR3: CASSEPPRVEQYF
D: NA
size: NA
V: TRBV6-1
J: TRBJ2-7

DNA: TGTTCCAGCAGACAGACTAGCGGGAGTACAGATACGCAGTATTTT
CDR3: CSSRQTSGSTDTQYF
D: TRBD2
size: NA
V: TRBV7-9
J: TRBJ2-3

DNA: TGTGCCAGCAGCGTTTACAGGGGGAATGGCTACACCTTC
CDR3: CASSVYRGNGYTF
D: TRBD1
size: NA
V: TRBV6-5
J: TRBJ1-2

DNA: TGTGCCAGCAGCGTAGAGGTCAGGATTTCGACCGGGGAGCTGTTTTTT
CDR3: CASSVEVRISTGELFF
D: NA
size: NA
V: TRBV9
J: TRBJ2-2

DNA: TGTGCCAGCAGTTTAGTCCCGGGACTACTGACCGGGGAGCTGTTTTTT
CDR3: CASSLVPGLLTGELFF
D: TRBD2
size: few
V: TRBV28
J: TRBJ2-2

DNA: TGCAGCGCCGGACAGGGTGGGGGCTACACCTTC
CDR3: CSAGQGGGYTF
D: TRBD1
size: once
V: TRBV29-1
J: TRBJ1-2

DNA: TGTGCCAGCAGCTTGGTAGCGGGGGCCACAGATACGCAGTATTTT
CDR3: CASSLVAGATDTQYF
D: TRBD2
size: NA
V: TRBV7-2
J: TRBJ2-3

DNA: TGTGCCATCAGTGAGTCGAGGGCGGTCAAAGCGACAGGTGCAGCTTTCTTT
CDR3: CAISESRAVKATGAAFF
D: NA
size: few
V: TRBV10-3
J: TRBJ1-1

DNA: TGCAGCGTTTGGACAGGGGGCCGGGCTTTCTTT
CDR3: CSVWTGGRAFF
D: TRBD1
size: NA
V: TRBV29-1
J: TRBJ1-1

DNA: TGTGCCAGCAGCCCCATTATCGGGATTGGCACTGAAGCTTTCTTT
CDR3: CASSPIIGIGTEAFF
D: NA
size: NA
V: TRBV9
J: TRBJ1-1

DNA: TGCGCCAGCAGCCCGGGACAGGGGGCGAGTAGCTACACCTTC
CDR3: CASSPGQGASSYTF
D: TRBD1
size: NA
V: TRBV5-1
J: TRBJ1-2